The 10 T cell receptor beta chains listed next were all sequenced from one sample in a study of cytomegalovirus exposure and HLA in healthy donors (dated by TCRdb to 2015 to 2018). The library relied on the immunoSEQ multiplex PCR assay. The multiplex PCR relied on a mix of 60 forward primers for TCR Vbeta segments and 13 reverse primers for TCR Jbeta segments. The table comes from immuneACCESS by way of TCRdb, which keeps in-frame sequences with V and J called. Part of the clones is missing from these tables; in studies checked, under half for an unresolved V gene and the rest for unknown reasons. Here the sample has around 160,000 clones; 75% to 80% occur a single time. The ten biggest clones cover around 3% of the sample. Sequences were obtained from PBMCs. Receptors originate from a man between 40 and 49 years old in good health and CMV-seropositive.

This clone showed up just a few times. CDR3 sequence reads: CASSQDRAPEWEQFF. CDR3 nucleotide sequence: TGCGCCAGCAGCCAAGACAGGGCCCCCGAATGGGAGCAGTTCTTC. V and J are TRBV4-3 and TRBJ2-1; possible D gene TRBD1, 5 bases. Germline CDR1 LGHNA, CDR2 YSLEER. V was pared by 0 bases and J by 10 bases, with 16 bases between. The CDR3 is made up of 15 amino acids.

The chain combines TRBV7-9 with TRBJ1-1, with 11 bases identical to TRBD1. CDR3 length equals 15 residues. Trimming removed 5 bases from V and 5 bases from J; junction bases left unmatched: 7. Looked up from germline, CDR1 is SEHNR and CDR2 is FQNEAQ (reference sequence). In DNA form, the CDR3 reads TGTGCCAGCAGCACTCGGACAGGGGGCAGAACTGAAGCTTTCTTT. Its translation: CASSTRTGGRTEAFF.

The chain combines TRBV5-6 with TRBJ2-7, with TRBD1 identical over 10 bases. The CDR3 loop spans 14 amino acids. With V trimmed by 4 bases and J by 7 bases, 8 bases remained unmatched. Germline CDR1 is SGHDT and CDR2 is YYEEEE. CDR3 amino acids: CASSLTGGSWEQYF. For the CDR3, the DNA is TGTGCCAGCAGCCTGACAGGGGGCTCCTGGGAGCAGTACTTC.

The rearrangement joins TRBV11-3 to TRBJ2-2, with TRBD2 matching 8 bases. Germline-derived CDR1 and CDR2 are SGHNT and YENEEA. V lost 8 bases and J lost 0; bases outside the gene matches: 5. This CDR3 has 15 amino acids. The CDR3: CASSTSGSNTGELFF. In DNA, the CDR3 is TGTGCCAGCTCTACTAGCGGATCGAACACCGGGGAGCTGTTTTTT.

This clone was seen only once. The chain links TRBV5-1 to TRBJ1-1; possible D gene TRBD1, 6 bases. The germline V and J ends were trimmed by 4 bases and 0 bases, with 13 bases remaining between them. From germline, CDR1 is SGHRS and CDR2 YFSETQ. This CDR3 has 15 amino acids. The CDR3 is CASSRDTLMNTEAFF. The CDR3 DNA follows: TGCGCCAGCAGCCGGGACACCCTTATGAACACTGAAGCTTTCTTT.

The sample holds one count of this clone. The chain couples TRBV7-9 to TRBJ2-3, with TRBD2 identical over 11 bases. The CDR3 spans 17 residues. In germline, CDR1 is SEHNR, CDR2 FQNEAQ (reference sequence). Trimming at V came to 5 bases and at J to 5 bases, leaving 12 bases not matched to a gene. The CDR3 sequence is CASSPGIAGGPGDTQYF. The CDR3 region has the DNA TGTGCCAGCAGCCCCGGAATAGCGGGAGGGCCCGGAGATACGCAGTATTTT.

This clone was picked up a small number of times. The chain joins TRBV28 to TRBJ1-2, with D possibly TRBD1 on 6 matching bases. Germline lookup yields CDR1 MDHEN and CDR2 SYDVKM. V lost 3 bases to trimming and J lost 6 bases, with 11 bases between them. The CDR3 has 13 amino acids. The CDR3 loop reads CASSFPGDDGYTF. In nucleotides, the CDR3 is TGTGCCAGCAGTTTCCCAGGGGATGATGGCTACACCTTC.

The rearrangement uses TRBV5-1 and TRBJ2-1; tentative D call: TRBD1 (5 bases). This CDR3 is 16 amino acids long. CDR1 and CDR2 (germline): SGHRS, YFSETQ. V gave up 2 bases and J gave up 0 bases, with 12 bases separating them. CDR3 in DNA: TGCGCCAGCAGCTTAGGGGCCCCAAGCTCCTACAATGAGCAGTTCTTC. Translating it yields CASSLGAPSSYNEQFF.

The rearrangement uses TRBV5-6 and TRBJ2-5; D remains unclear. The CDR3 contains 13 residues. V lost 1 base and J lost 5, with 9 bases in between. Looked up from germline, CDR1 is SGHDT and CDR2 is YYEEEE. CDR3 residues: CASSLLRSETQYF. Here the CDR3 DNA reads TGTGCCAGCAGCTTGCTCAGGTCTGAGACCCAGTACTTC.

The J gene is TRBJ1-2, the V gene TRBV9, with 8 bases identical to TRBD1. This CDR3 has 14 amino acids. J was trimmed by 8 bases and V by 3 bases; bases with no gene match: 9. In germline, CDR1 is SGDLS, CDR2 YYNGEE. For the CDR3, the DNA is TGTGCCAGCAGCGAGAGGACAGGGCCGACCGGCTACACCTTC. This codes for CASSERTGPTGYTF. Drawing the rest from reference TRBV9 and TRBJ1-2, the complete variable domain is DSGVTQTPKHLITATGQRVTLRCSPRSGDLSVYWYQQSLDQGLQFLIQYYNGEERAKGNILERFSAQQFPDLHSELNLSSLELGDSALYFCASSERTGPTGYTFGSGTRLTVV.